The clone carrying this T cell receptor beta chain is a singleton in its sample. Its antigen is not known. This entry comes from a study of T cell responses to AZD1222 COVID-19 vaccine. Study-wide points: Spike-wide coverage was observed for vaccine-associated CD4 TCRs, with dominant responses at 160-218 and 743-854. Within unmutated variant regions lay the reported targets of nearly half of spike-specific TCRs. Sampling that yielded the repertoires occurred only after the peak T cell response. Spike-specific TCR breadth rose after two AZD1222 doses, and depth rose as well.

The assay was immunoSEQ multiplex PCR, and TCRdb's table has in-frame clones only and misses some. Of about 110,000 clones detected, 85% to 90% appear once; the ten largest clones hold roughly 4.1%. Looked up from germline, CDR1 is SEHNR and CDR2 is FQNEAQ (reference sequence). This CDR3 region has 14 residues. The trim removed 2 bases at V and 1 base at J, leaving 2 bases unmatched. V and J are TRBV7-9 and TRBJ2-7; 7 nucleotides align to TRBD2. This material consisted of peripheral blood, taken on day 0 of AZD1222 vaccination. The receptor was derived from an adult in good health. CDR3 sequence: CASSLHGGSYEQYF. The DNA of the CDR3 is TGTGCCAGCAGCTTACACGGGGGGTCCTACGAGCAGTACTTC.